This T cell receptor (beta chain) was recorded in a study of CD8+CD57+ T cells in acquired aplastic anemia. Genomic DNA acted as the template from which TCR beta VDJ combination and CDR3 sequence profiling were carried out. TCRdb reprocessed the reads via MiXCR and lists one record per CDR3 protein. The sample holds 42,000 or so distinct CDR3 sequences; approximately 67% are singletons and the top ten take about a quarter. V dropped 5 bases and J dropped 7 bases, with 9 bases sitting between them. The germline gives CDR1 SGHTA, CDR2 FQGNSA. The CDR3 totals 13 residues. The genes are TRBV7-2 and TRBJ1-6; D call uncertain. The source is a human donor in good health, serving as a control. Sequencing was performed on sorted CD4+, CD8+, or CD8+CD57+ T cells (not recorded which) from PBMCs. This CDR3 is CASSRPGNSPLHF. DNA for the CDR3: TGTGCCAGCAGCAGACCTGGGAATTCACCCCTCCACTTT.